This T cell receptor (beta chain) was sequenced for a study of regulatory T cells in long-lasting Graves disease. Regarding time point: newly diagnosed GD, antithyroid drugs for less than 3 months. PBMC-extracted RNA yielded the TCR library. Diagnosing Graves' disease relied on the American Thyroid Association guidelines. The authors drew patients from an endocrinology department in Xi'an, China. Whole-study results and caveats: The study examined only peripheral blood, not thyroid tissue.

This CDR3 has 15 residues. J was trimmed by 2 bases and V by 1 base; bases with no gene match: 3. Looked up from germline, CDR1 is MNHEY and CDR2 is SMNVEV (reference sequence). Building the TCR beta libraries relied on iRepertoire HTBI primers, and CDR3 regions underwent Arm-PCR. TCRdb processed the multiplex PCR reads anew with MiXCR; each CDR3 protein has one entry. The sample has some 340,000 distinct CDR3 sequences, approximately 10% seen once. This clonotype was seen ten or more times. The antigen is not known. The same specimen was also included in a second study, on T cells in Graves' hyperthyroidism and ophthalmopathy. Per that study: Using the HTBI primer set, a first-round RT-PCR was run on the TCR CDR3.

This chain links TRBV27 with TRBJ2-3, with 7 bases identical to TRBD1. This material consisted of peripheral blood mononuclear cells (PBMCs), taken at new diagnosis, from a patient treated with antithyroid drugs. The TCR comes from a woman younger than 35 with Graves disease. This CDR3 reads CASSLWTGYTDTQYF. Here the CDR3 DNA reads TGTGCCAGCAGTTTATGGACAGGCTACACAGATACGCAGTATTTT.